The table lists the clone carrying this TCR beta chain with a few counts. Its antigen is not identified. CDR3 length equals 16 residues. Trimming pared 4 bases from V and 0 bases from J, leaving 16 bases between. The germline CDR1 and CDR2 sequences are SGHTA and FQGNSA. The data stem from a study of brain metastases from non-small cell lung cancer. Study-wide results and limits: T-cell clones appeared expanded in around 61% of brain metastases relative to matched primary tumors. Paired brain metastases and primary tumors largely shared TCR repertoires.

Only in-frame clones appear in the TCRdb table, and some are missing; sequencing was by immunoSEQ multiplex PCR. The table has roughly 2,000 clones, approximately 80% seen once. This chain connects TRBV7-2 to TRBJ2-7; possible D gene TRBD2, 6 bases. This clonotype originated in a donor aged 40 or older with non-small cell lung cancer. The specimen sequenced was primary lung tumor tissue. CDR3 residues: CASSSRGTLSSYEQYF. Written as DNA, the CDR3 is TGTGCCAGCAGCTCCCGGGGGACTTTGAGCTCCTACGAGCAGTACTTC.